This entry describes one T cell receptor (beta chain). This entry belongs to a study of blood T cells in healthy people across ages. V dropped 5 bases and J dropped 6 bases, with 10 bases sitting between them. The CDR3 is made up of 13 amino acids. Germline CDR1 and CDR2: MNHEY and SVGAGI. With a J-beta primer mix and a sample-barcoded 5' primer, a second PCR ran about 7 to 12 cycles. One entry per CDR3 protein results from TCRdb running MiXCR on the 5' RACE reads. This table holds 1.5 million to 2 million distinct CDR3 sequences, about 39% found once. This clonotype originated in a human donor in good health. The chain is built from TRBV6-5 and TRBJ2-2; D is uncertain. Specimen: blood. The CDR3 region has the DNA TGTGCCAGCAGTCGTGACAAGCCCGGGGAGCTGTTTTTT. Translated, it gives CASSRDKPGELFF.